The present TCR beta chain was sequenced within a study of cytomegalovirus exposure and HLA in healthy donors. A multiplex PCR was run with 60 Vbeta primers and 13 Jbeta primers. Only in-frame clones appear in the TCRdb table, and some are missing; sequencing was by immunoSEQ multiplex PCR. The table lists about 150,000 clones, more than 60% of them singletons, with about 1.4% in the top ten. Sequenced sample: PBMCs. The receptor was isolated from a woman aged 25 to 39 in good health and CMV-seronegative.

The CDR3 nucleotides read TGCAGCGTTGCGCCTAGACGTGATACGCAGTATTTT. It specifies CSVAPRRDTQYF. The V gene is TRBV29-1, the J gene TRBJ2-3; D not certain. Germline CDR1 reads SQVTM; CDR2 reads ANQGSEA. V dropped 4 bases and J dropped 6 bases, with 11 bases sitting between them. CDR3 size: 12 residues.